There are a few counts of the clone carrying this T cell receptor beta chain. Its antigen remains unidentified. A second PCR, run for roughly 7 to 12 cycles, used a sample-barcoded 5' primer plus a J-beta primer mix. A tag from a template-switch adaptor with 12 random nucleotides marked each cDNA molecule. TCRdb reprocessed the 5' RACE reads via MiXCR and lists one record per CDR3 protein. The sample has roughly 1.6 million distinct CDR3 sequences, 30% to 40% seen once. The data belong to a study of blood T cells in healthy people across ages. Study results and limitations: Shifts in expanded clonotypes may have been confounded by donor CMV status, which was unknown.

The CDR3 is made up of 17 amino acids. Trimming removed 2 bases from V and 0 bases from J, with 11 bases in between. Germline-derived CDR1 and CDR2 are SEHNR and FQNEAQ (reference sequence). Collection of around 9.3 milliliters of peripheral blood was performed for each donor. The receptor was isolated from a woman aged 30 to 39 in good health. The chain has TRBV7-9 and TRBJ2-6, with D possibly being TRBD1 (7 bases). Sequences were obtained from blood. CDR3 sequence reads: CASSLQGGSSGANVLTF. The DNA of the CDR3 is TGTGCCAGCAGCTTACAGGGGGGAAGCTCTGGGGCCAACGTCCTGACTTTC.